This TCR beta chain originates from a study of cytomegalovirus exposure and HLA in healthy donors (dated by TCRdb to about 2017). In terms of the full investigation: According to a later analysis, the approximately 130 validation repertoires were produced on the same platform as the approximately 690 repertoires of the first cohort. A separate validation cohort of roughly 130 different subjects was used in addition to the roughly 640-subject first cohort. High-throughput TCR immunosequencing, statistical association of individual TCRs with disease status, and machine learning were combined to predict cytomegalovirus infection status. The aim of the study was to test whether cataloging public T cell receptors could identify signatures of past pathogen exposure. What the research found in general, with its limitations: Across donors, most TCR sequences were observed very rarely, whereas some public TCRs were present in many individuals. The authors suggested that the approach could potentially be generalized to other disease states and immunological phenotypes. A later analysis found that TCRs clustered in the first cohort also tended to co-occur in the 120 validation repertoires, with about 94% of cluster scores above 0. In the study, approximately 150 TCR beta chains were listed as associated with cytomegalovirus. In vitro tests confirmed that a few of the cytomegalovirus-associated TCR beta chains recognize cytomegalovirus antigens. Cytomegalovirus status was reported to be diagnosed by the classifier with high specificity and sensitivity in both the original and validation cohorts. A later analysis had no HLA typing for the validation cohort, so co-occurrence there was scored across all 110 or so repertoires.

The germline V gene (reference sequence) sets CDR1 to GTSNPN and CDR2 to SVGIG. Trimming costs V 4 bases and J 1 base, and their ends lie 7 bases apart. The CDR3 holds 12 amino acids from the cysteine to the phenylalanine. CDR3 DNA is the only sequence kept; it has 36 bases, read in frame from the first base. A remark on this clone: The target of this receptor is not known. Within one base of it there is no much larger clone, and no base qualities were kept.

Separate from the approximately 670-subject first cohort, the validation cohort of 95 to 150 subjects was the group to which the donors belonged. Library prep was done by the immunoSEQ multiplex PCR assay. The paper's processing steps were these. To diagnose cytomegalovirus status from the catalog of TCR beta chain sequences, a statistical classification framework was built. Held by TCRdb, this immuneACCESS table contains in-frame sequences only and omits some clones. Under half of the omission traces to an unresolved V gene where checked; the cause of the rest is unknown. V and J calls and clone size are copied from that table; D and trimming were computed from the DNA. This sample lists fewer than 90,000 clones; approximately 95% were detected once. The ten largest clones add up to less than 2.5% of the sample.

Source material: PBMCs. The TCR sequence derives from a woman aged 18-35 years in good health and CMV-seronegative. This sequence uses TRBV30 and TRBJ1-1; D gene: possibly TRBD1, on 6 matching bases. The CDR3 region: CAWKGGNTEAFF. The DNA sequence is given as TGTGCCTGGAAAGGGGGGAACACTGAAGCTTTCTTT. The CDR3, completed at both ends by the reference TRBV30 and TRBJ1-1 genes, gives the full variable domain SQTIHQWPATLVQPVGSPLSLECTVEGTSNPNLYWYRQAAGRGLQLLFYSVGIGQISSEVPQNLSASRPQDRQFILSSKKLLLSDSGFYLCAWKGGNTEAFFGQGTRLTVV.